Below, 15 T cell receptor beta chains from the same sample are listed, as sequenced in a study of T cells in Graves' hyperthyroidism and ophthalmopathy. RNA transcripts provided the source from which TCR beta CDR3 regions were amplified. HTBI primers were employed in a first-round RT-PCR of the TCR CDR3. TCRdb redid the calling of the multiplex PCR reads with MiXCR, one entry per CDR3 protein. The sample has about 200,000 distinct CDR3 sequences, around a sixth seen once. Sequenced: blood. Receptors were obtained from a woman between 45 and 65 years old with Graves' hyperthyroidism.

V is TRBV10-3 and J is TRBJ2-3, with 14 bases matching TRBD2. V shed 6 bases, J shed 5 bases, and the junction held 4 bases outside the gene matches. Germline V CDR1 and CDR2: ENHRY, SYGVKD. This CDR3 comprises 15 residues. CDR3 DNA sequence: TGTGCCATCAGCGCCGGGACTAGCGGGAGAGATACGCAGTATTTT. Protein sequence: CAISAGTSGRDTQYF.

This clonotype was seen many times. The rearrangement uses TRBV7-9 and TRBJ1-1; the D is unclear. V was cut by 8 bases and J by 4 bases, with 14 bases left in between. The length of the CDR3 is 13 residues. CDR1 is SEHNR, CDR2 FQNEAQ, per germline (reference sequence). CDR3 residues: CASGPRGRTEAFF. The CDR3 DNA reads TGTGCCAGCGGCCCTAGAGGCCGCACTGAAGCTTTCTTT.

This clonotype was picked up many times. This chain connects TRBV28 to TRBJ2-5, with TRBD1 matching over 8 bases. Germline CDR1 is MDHEN and CDR2 is SYDVKM. The CDR3 has 14 amino acids. Unmatched junction bases numbered 5, after V lost 5 bases and J lost 3 bases. CDR3 sequence reads: CASSKGTGEETQYF. As DNA, the CDR3 is TGTGCCAGCAGTAAAGGGACAGGTGAAGAGACCCAGTACTTC.

This clonotype was seen many times. V gene TRBV18 combines with J gene TRBJ2-5; 10 bases fit TRBD1. The germline V gene has CDR1 KGHSH and CDR2 LQKENI. The CDR3 contains 14 residues. The V segment lost 6 bases and the J segment 4 bases; nucleotides outside the gene matches: 5. CDR3 region: CASSPGQGRETQYF. The CDR3 coding sequence is TGTGCCAGCTCGCCGGGACAGGGGAGAGAGACCCAGTACTTC.

The CDR3 here is CASIDRAGYEQYF. The CDR3 DNA reads as TGTGCCAGTATAGACAGGGCAGGGTACGAGCAGTACTTC. The chain combines TRBV11-2 with TRBJ2-7, with 7 bases lining up with TRBD1. Germline CDR1 SGHAT, CDR2 FQNNGV. CDR3 length: 13 residues. V shed 9 bases and J 4 bases; nucleotides not matched to a gene: 9. The full variable domain, its missing parts supplied by reference TRBV11-2 and TRBJ2-7, is EAGVAQSPRYKIIEKRQSVAFWCNPISGHATLYWYQQILGQGPKLLIQFQNNGVVDDSQLPKDRFSAERLKGVDSTLKIQPAKLEDSAVYLCASIDRAGYEQYFGPGTRLTVT.

J is TRBJ1-2 and V is TRBV29-1, with D tentatively TRBD1 (5 bases). The germline V gene encodes CDR1 SQVTM and CDR2 ANQGSEA. The V and J ends lost 2 bases and 4 bases respectively, with 14 bases between them. The CDR3 is 14 amino acids. CDR3 amino acids: CSVEQQDIIYGYTF. CDR3 nucleotides: TGCAGCGTTGAACAACAGGATATAATCTATGGCTACACCTTC.

The chain uses TRBV12-3 or TRBV12-4 and TRBJ2-1; 8 bases align to TRBD2. With 4 bases clipped from V and 3 bases from J, the junction kept 2 bases outside the gene matches. There are 14 residues in the CDR3. CDR3 region: CASSSAGDYNEQFF. DNA of the CDR3: TGTGCCAGCAGTTCAGCGGGAGACTACAATGAGCAGTTCTTC.

There are many counts of this clonotype. The rearrangement uses TRBV6-1 and TRBJ2-7, with D maybe TRBD1 (6 bases). Trimming pared 8 bases from V and 4 bases from J, leaving 9 bases between. Per germline, CDR1 MNHNS and CDR2 SASEGT. The CDR3 runs to 11 residues. CDR3 region: CASRRGYEQYF. CDR3 in DNA: TGTGCCAGCCGTAGGGGGTACGAGCAGTACTTC.

The gene calls are TRBV24-1 and TRBJ2-1; D might be TRBD2 (6 bases). CDR1 and CDR2 (germline): KGHDR, SFDVKD. This CDR3 is built from 14 residues. Trimming cost V 4 bases and J 10 bases, with 16 bases left between them. CDR3 DNA sequence: TGTGCCACCAGTGAGGAGTGGGGGGAATACGAGCAGTTCTTC. This sequence encodes CATSEEWGEYEQFF.

This sequence joins TRBV10-3 and TRBJ2-2, with D possibly being TRBD1 (6 bases). CDR1 and CDR2 from the germline V gene are ENHRY and SYGVKD. Trimming cost V 6 bases and J 1 base, with 6 bases left between them. The CDR3 has 13 residues. The CDR3 here is CAIRQGNTGELFF. The CDR3 DNA follows: TGTGCCATCAGACAGGGGAACACCGGGGAGCTGTTTTTT.

V usage is TRBV12-3 or TRBV12-4 and J usage is TRBJ2-7; 7 nucleotides align to TRBD1. The CDR3 sequence is 14 residues long. Trimming removed 4 bases from V and 6 bases from J; junction bases left unmatched: 9. CDR3: CASSSRDRVPEQYF. CDR3 DNA sequence: TGTGCCAGCAGTTCCCGAGACAGGGTTCCCGAGCAGTACTTC.

A few counts support this clonotype. The chain links TRBV6-1 to TRBJ1-3, with TRBD1 as a possible D gene (6 bases). The V gene lost 2 bases and the J gene lost 2 bases, with 19 bases spanning the gap. Germline assignment: CDR1 MNHNS and CDR2 SASEGT. The CDR3 consists of 18 residues. This CDR3 reads CASSESPGGARAGNTIYF. CDR3 DNA sequence: TGTGCCAGCAGTGAATCGCCTGGGGGGGCGCGGGCTGGAAACACCATATATTTT.

This clonotype was seen ten or more times. The V and J genes are TRBV30 and TRBJ1-1; maybe TRBD1 (5 bases). This CDR3 has 15 residues. Germline V gives CDR1 GTSNPN, CDR2 SVGIG (reference sequence). Deletions cut 5 bases from V and 5 bases from J, with 21 bases between. The chain's CDR3 is CAWSNLGTGTTEAFF. In DNA, the CDR3 is TGTGCCTGGTCTAACTTGGGTACAGGCACAACTGAAGCTTTCTTT.

This clonotype came up many times. V usage is TRBV20-1 and J usage is TRBJ1-2; D perhaps matches TRBD1 (5 bases). Germline lookup yields CDR1 DFQATT and CDR2 SNEGSKA (reference sequence). The CDR3 contains 11 residues. CDR3 coding DNA: TGCAGCCGACAGTCCAACTATGGCTACACCTTC. This codes for CSRQSNYGYTF.

This clonotype was seen a handful of times. The rearrangement links TRBV10-3 to TRBJ1-4, with D unclear. CDR3 size: 16 residues. V was clipped by 2 bases and J by 8 bases, with 18 bases between them. Germline V gene sequence: CDR1 ENHRY, CDR2 SYGVKD. The CDR3 coding sequence is TGTGCCATCAGTGAGGGGATAGTTACAGTGGGCGAAAAACTGTTTTTT. Translating gives CAISEGIVTVGEKLFF.